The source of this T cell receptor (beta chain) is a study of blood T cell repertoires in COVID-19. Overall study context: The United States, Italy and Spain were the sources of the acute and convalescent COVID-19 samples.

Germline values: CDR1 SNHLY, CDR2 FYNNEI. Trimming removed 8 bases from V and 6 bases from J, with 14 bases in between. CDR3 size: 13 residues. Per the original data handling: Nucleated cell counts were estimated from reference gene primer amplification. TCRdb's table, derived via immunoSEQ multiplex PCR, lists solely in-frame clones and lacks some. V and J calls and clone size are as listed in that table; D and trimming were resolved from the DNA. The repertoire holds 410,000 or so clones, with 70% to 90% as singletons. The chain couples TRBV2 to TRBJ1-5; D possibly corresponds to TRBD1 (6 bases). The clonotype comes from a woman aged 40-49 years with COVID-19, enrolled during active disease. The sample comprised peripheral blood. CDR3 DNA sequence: TGTGCCAGCGACGGACAGACCGCTCAGCCCCAGCATTTT. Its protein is CASDGQTAQPQHF.